These T cell receptor beta chains were read from a single sample in a study of blood T cells in healthy people across ages. TCRdb recomputed calls from the 5' RACE reads with MiXCR, one row per CDR3 protein. The table includes 780,000 or so distinct CDR3 sequences, about 55% detected once. The sequenced material came from blood. Receptors were obtained from an older man in good health. The CDR3 runs from the conserved cysteine through the conserved F or W. The D gene is left open where the match is weak. Not all rows give a size; the values are once, few, many and, for expanded clones, a class.

NA	TRBV7-2	TRBJ2-5	NA	CASSRVGAAQETQYF	TGTGCCAGCAGTCGAGTGGGCGCGGCCCAAGAGACCCAGTACTTC
NA	TRBV20-1	TRBJ2-7	NA	CSARASGPSYEQYF	TGCAGTGCTAGAGCCAGCGGGCCCTCCTACGAGCAGTACTTC
NA	TRBV3-1	TRBJ2-7	NA	CASSQSRSYEQYF	TGTGCCAGCAGCCAATCTCGGTCCTACGAGCAGTACTTC
NA	TRBV6-1	TRBJ2-7	NA	CASSGLDDEQYF	TGTGCCAGCAGTGGGCTTGACGACGAGCAGTACTTC
few	TRBV6-1	TRBJ2-7	TRBD2	CASTNTGLAGVIVGEQYF	TGTGCCAGCACCAACACGGGACTAGCGGGAGTCATCGTGGGCGAGCAGTACTTC
NA	TRBV4-2	TRBJ2-3	NA	CASSQEMGGYAYF	TGTGCCAGCAGCCAAGAAATGGGGGGATACGCGTATTTT
many	TRBV2	TRBJ2-1	NA	CASSDVQGFFNEQFF	TGTGCCAGCAGTGATGTACAGGGATTTTTCAATGAGCAGTTCTTC
NA	TRBV5-1	TRBJ2-5	TRBD2	CASSPGLHETQYF	TGCGCCAGCAGCCCGGGACTACACGAGACCCAGTACTTC
NA	TRBV29-1	TRBJ2-5	TRBD1	CSVERDRDGETQYF	TGCAGCGTTGAAAGAGACAGGGATGGAGAGACCCAGTACTTC
NA	TRBV10-3	TRBJ1-2	NA	CAISEFREGDGYTF	TGTGCCATCAGTGAATTCAGGGAGGGCGATGGCTACACCTTC
NA	TRBV7-2	TRBJ2-1	NA	CASSGRVSGEQFF	TGTGCCAGCAGCGGGCGCGTGTCAGGGGAGCAGTTCTTC
NA	TRBV4-2	TRBJ2-1	NA	CASSQFGLTGSYNEQFF	TGTGCCAGCAGCCAATTTGGCCTAACGGGATCCTACAATGAGCAGTTCTTC
NA	TRBV12-3/TRBV12-4	TRBJ2-1	TRBD2	CASRLAGGVNEQFF	TGTGCCAGCAGACTAGCGGGGGGTGTGAATGAGCAGTTCTTC
NA	TRBV12-3/TRBV12-4	TRBJ1-2	TRBD1	CASSLGQGALGYTF	TGTGCCAGCAGCCTCGGACAGGGGGCGCTTGGCTACACCTTC
few	TRBV3-1	TRBJ2-1	NA	CASSQRTPYYNEQFF	TGTGCCAGCAGCCAAAGGACCCCATACTACAATGAGCAGTTCTTC
few	TRBV6-2/TRBV6-3	TRBJ2-4	NA	CASSYSGAGGNIQYF	TGTGCCAGCAGTTACTCCGGAGCAGGGGGGAACATTCAGTACTTC
NA	TRBV5-1	TRBJ2-7	TRBD1	CATGQGRGEQYF	TGCGCCACGGGACAGGGTCGCGGCGAGCAGTACTTC
NA	TRBV5-1	TRBJ2-1	TRBD2	CASSLEVLAGGEQFF	TGCGCCAGCAGCTTGGAAGTGCTAGCGGGAGGTGAGCAGTTCTTC
NA	TRBV10-2	TRBJ2-6	NA	CASTGHDGSGANVLTF	TGCGCCAGCACCGGACATGATGGTTCTGGGGCCAACGTCCTGACTTTC
NA	TRBV5-5	TRBJ1-4	TRBD1	CASSPAGGTGGEKLFF	TGTGCCAGCAGCCCGGCGGGAGGGACAGGGGGTGAAAAACTGTTTTTT
NA	TRBV24-1	TRBJ2-5	NA	CATRFGGQETQYF	TGTGCCACCAGGTTCGGGGGCCAAGAGACCCAGTACTTC
NA	TRBV24-1	TRBJ2-5	NA	CATSDPRYQETQYF	TGCGCCACCAGTGATCCCAGGTACCAAGAGACCCAGTACTTC
NA	TRBV6-1	TRBJ1-2	NA	CASSGVGRQRYLGYTF	TGTGCCAGCAGTGGAGTGGGTCGGCAGCGCTACCTTGGCTACACCTTC
NA	TRBV29-1	TRBJ1-5	NA	CSVLQGSSDQPQHF	TGCAGCGTTCTCCAGGGTAGCTCTGATCAGCCCCAGCATTTT
once	TRBV29-1	TRBJ1-1	NA	CSVTRRLNTEAFF	TGCAGCGTGACTCGAAGGCTGAACACTGAAGCTTTCTTT
NA	TRBV20-1	TRBJ1-6	NA	CSARPQPVGYNSPLHF	TGCAGTGCCAGGCCCCAACCCGTGGGGTATAATTCACCCCTCCACTTT
NA	TRBV2	TRBJ1-1	NA	CASSARTGGATEAFF	TGTGCCAGCAGTGCTCGGACGGGGGGGGCCACTGAAGCTTTCTTT
medium-sized	TRBV20-1	TRBJ2-3	TRBD2	CSAPRGTSGRFPDTQYF	TGCAGTGCTCCCCGGGGGACTAGCGGGAGATTCCCAGATACGCAGTATTTT
NA	TRBV7-9	TRBJ2-1	NA	CASSRYVGTPRDNEQFF	TGTGCCAGCAGTCGATATGTGGGGACCCCGAGGGACAATGAGCAGTTCTTC
few	TRBV7-3	TRBJ2-1	TRBD2	CASSGLDNEQFF	TGTGCCAGCAGCGGACTAGACAATGAGCAGTTCTTC
NA	TRBV24-1	TRBJ2-2	TRBD2	CATSLTSGRRNTGELFF	TGTGCCACCAGCCTGACCAGCGGGAGGAGGAACACCGGGGAGCTGTTTTTT
NA	TRBV2	TRBJ1-5	NA	CASSEASQGNQPQHF	TGTGCCAGCAGTGAAGCGTCGCAGGGGAATCAGCCCCAGCATTTT
few	TRBV24-1	TRBJ2-4	NA	CAPRGGAKNIQYF	TGTGCCCCCCGAGGGGGGGCCAAAAACATTCAGTACTTC
NA	TRBV20-1	TRBJ2-5	TRBD2	CSATSGNQETQYF	TGCAGTGCAACTAGCGGGAACCAAGAGACCCAGTACTTC
NA	TRBV28	TRBJ1-2	TRBD1	CASSSFRGDYGYTF	TGTGCCAGCAGTTCCTTCAGGGGGGACTATGGCTACACCTTC
NA	TRBV6-1	TRBJ2-7	NA	CATRQGGLGEQYF	TGTGCCACCAGACAGGGAGGTTTAGGCGAGCAGTACTTC
NA	TRBV7-2	TRBJ1-1	NA	CASSLEAGEAFF	TGTGCCAGCAGCTTAGAGGCCGGCGAAGCTTTCTTT
NA	TRBV29-1	TRBJ1-6	TRBD1	CSVASGTVNSPLHF	TGCAGCGTTGCCTCCGGGACAGTTAATTCACCCCTCCACTTT
NA	TRBV18	TRBJ2-1	TRBD2	CASSPGTSEGNVQFF	TGTGCCAGCTCTCCCGGGACTAGCGAGGGAAATGTGCAGTTCTTC
NA	TRBV12-3/TRBV12-4	TRBJ2-1	TRBD2	CASSSAGARSYNEQFF	TGTGCCAGCAGTTCGGCGGGAGCGCGCTCCTACAATGAGCAGTTCTTC
NA	TRBV5-1	TRBJ1-1	NA	CASSLSQGNHEAFF	TGCGCCAGCAGCTTGTCACAGGGAAATCATGAAGCTTTCTTT
few	TRBV10-3	TRBJ2-7	TRBD2	CATAWAASSSGSTYEQYF	TGTGCCACGGCCTGGGCGGCATCCTCTAGCGGGAGTACCTACGAGCAGTACTTC
NA	TRBV14	TRBJ2-7	TRBD2	CASSQIGGEFYEQYF	TGTGCCAGCAGCCAAATTGGGGGGGAGTTTTACGAGCAGTACTTC
few	TRBV7-2	TRBJ2-1	TRBD2	CASSRRTRRTYNEQFF	TGTGCCAGCAGCCGCCGGACTAGACGCACCTACAATGAGCAGTTCTTC
few	TRBV7-2	TRBJ2-7	NA	CASSLVGGPGEQYF	TGTGCCAGCAGCTTAGTGGGCGGGCCAGGCGAGCAGTACTTC
few	TRBV29-1	TRBJ2-7	NA	CSVRLTSYEQYF	TGCAGCGTCCGACTCACCTCCTACGAGCAGTACTTC
NA	TRBV14	TRBJ2-2	NA	CASSVAGGGTGELFF	TGTGCCAGCAGCGTTGCCGGGGGCGGTACCGGGGAGCTGTTTTTT
few	TRBV10-3	TRBJ2-1	TRBD2	CAIREAREGQFF	TGTGCCATCAGGGAGGCCCGGGAGGGGCAGTTCTTC
few	TRBV12-3/TRBV12-4	TRBJ2-7	TRBD1	CASSPIDRAPYEQYF	TGTGCCAGCAGTCCGATCGACAGGGCTCCCTACGAGCAGTACTTC
few	TRBV7-6	TRBJ2-1	TRBD1	CASSARQGRGNEQFF	TGTGCCAGCAGCGCCCGACAGGGTAGGGGCAATGAGCAGTTCTTC
NA	TRBV5-1	TRBJ2-1	TRBD2	CASRAYGTRPNEQFF	TGCGCCAGCAGGGCCTACGGGACTAGACCCAATGAGCAGTTCTTC
NA	TRBV27	TRBJ1-6	TRBD1	CASSLDRGNSPLHF	TGTGCCAGCAGTTTAGACAGGGGGAATTCACCCCTCCACTTT
NA	TRBV6-1	TRBJ2-3	NA	CASSETRTYRYAYF	TGTGCCAGCAGTGAAACCAGGACTTACAGATACGCGTATTTT
NA	TRBV7-3	TRBJ2-1	NA	CASSLPTLGSPHEQFF	TGTGCCAGCAGCCTCCCGACCCTCGGATCGCCCCATGAGCAGTTCTTC
NA	TRBV20-1	TRBJ2-2	TRBD2	CSASSGGRGTGELFF	TGCAGTGCTAGTAGTGGCGGGAGAGGGACCGGGGAGCTGTTTTTT
NA	TRBV5-1	TRBJ1-2	NA	CASNGGSGTNYGYTF	TGCGCCAGCAACGGGGGATCGGGAACCAATTATGGCTACACCTTC